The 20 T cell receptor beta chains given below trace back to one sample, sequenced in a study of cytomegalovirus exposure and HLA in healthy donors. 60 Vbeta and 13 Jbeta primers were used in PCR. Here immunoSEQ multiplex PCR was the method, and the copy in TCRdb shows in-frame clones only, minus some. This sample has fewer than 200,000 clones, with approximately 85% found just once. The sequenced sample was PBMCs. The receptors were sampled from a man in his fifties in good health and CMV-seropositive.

The CDR3 protein is CASSTTSGDFTSTDTQYF. The CDR3 DNA reads as TGTGCCAGTAGTACAACTAGCGGGGACTTCACTAGCACAGATACGCAGTATTTT. This chain links TRBV19 with TRBJ2-3, with 10 bases aligning to TRBD2. The length of the CDR3 is 18 residues. The V gene end was trimmed by 4 bases and the J gene end by 0 bases; junction bases not matched to a gene: 10. Germline CDR1 is LNHDA and CDR2 is SQIVND (reference sequence).

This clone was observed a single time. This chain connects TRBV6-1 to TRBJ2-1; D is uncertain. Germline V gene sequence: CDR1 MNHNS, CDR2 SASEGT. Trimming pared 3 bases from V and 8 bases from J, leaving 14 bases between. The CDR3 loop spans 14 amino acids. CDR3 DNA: TGTGCCAGCAGTGAGCGACTCAATCTCGATGAGCAGTTCTTC. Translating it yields CASSERLNLDEQFF.

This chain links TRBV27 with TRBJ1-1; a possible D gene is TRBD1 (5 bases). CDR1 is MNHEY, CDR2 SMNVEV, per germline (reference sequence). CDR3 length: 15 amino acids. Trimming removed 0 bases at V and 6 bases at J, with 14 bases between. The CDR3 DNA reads TGTGCCAGCAGTTTATCCCGACAGCTTCGGGCTGAAGCTTTCTTT. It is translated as CASSLSRQLRAEAFF.

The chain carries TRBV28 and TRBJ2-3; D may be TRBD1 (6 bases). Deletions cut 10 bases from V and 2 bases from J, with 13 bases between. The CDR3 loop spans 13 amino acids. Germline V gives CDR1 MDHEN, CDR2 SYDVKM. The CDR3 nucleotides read TGTGCCACCGCAGACAGGAACACAGATACGCAGTATTTT. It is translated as CATADRNTDTQYF.

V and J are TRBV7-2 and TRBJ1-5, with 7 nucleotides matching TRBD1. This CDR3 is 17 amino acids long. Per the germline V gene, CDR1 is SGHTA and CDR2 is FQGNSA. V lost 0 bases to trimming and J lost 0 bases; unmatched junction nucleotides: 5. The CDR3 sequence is CASSLALGQLSNQPQHF. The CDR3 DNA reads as TGTGCCAGCAGCTTAGCGTTGGGACAGCTTAGCAATCAGCCCCAGCATTTT.

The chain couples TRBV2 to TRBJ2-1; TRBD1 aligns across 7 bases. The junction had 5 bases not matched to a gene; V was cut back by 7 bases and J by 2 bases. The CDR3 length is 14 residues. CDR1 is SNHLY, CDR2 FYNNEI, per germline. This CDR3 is CASITGEPYNEQFF. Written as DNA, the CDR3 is TGTGCCAGCATTACAGGGGAACCCTACAATGAGCAGTTCTTC.

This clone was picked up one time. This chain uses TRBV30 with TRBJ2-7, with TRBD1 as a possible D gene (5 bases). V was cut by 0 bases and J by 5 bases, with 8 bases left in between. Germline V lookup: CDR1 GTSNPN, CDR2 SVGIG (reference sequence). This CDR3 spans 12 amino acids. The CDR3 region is CAWSVLDNEQYF. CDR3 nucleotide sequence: TGTGCCTGGAGTGTACTGGACAACGAGCAGTACTTC.

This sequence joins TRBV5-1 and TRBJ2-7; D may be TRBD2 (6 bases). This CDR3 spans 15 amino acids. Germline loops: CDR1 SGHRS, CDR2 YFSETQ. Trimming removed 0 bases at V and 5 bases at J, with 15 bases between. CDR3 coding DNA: TGCGCCAGCAGCTTGGGGGGGGATGGTATGAACGAGCAGTACTTC. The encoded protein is CASSLGGDGMNEQYF.

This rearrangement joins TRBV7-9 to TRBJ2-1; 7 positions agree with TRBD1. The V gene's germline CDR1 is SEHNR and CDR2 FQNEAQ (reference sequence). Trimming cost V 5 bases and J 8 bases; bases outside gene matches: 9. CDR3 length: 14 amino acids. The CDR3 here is CASSPGQFIDEQFF. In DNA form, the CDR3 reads TGTGCCAGCAGCCCGGGACAGTTTATCGATGAGCAGTTCTTC.

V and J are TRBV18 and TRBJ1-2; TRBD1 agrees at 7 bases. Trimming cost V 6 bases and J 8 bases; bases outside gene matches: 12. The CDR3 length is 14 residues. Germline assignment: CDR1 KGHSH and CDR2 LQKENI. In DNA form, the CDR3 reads TGTGCCAGCTCCCCGATTACAGGGGAACTAGGCTACACCTTC. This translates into CASSPITGELGYTF.

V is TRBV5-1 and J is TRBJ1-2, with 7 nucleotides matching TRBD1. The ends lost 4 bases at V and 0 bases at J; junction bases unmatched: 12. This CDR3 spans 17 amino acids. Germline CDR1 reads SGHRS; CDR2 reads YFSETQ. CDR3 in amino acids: CASSLDRASGANYGYTF. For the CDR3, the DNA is TGCGCCAGCAGCCTTGACAGGGCGTCAGGAGCTAACTATGGCTACACCTTC.

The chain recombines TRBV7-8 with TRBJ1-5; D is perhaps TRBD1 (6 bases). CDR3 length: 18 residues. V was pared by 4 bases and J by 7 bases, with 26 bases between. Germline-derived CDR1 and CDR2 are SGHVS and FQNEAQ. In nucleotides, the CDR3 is TGTGCCAGCAGCTCGTGGGAGGGGCCCATTGGGGGGCAGCAGCCCCAGCATTTT. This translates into CASSSWEGPIGGQQPQHF.

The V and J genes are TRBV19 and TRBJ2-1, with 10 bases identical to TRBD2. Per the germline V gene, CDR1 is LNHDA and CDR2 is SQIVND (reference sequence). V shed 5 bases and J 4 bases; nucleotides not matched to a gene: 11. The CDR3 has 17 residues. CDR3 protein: CASSSYLAGGKYNEQFF. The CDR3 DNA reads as TGTGCCAGTAGTTCATATTTAGCGGGGGGCAAGTACAATGAGCAGTTCTTC.

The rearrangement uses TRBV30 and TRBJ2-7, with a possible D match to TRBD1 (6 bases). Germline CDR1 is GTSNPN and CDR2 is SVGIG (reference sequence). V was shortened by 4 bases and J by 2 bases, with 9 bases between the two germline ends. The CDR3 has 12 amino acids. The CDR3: CAWTQGAYEQYF. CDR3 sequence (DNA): TGTGCCTGGACACAGGGAGCCTACGAGCAGTACTTC.

CDR3 nucleotides: TGTGCCAGCAGTTTGGCAGGGGTTCGGGACGAGCAGTACTTC. This encodes CASSLAGVRDEQYF. This sequence joins TRBV28 and TRBJ2-7, with D perhaps TRBD1 (6 bases). The length of the CDR3 is 14 residues. Germline loops: CDR1 MDHEN, CDR2 SYDVKM. Trimming took off 3 bases at V and 5 bases at J, with 14 bases between the two ends.

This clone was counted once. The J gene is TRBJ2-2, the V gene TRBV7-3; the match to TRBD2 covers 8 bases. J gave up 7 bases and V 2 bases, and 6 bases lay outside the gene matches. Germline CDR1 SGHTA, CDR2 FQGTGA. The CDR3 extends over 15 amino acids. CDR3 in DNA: TGTGCCAGCAGCTTACTAAGCGGGGGTATCGGGGAGCTGTTTTTT. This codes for CASSLLSGGIGELFF.

CDR3 DNA: TGTGCCAGCAGTCAACAGGGGGCAGATGGAAACACCATATATTTT. Protein: CASSQQGADGNTIYF. The V gene is TRBV6-6, the J gene TRBJ1-3; 9 positions match TRBD1. The CDR3 sequence is 15 residues long. CDR1 and CDR2 from the germline V gene are MNHNY and SVGAGI (reference sequence). Trimming removed 5 bases from V and 3 bases from J; junction bases left unmatched: 5.

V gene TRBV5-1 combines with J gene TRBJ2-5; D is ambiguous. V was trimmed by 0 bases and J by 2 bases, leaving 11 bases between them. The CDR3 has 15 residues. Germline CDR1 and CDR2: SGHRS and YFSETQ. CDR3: CASSLVGASQETQYF. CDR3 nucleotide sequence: TGCGCCAGCAGCTTGGTCGGTGCCTCACAAGAGACCCAGTACTTC.

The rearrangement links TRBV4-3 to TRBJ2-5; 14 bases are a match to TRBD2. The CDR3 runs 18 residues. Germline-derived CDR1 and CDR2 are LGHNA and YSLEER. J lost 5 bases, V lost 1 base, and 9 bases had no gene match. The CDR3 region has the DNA TGCGCCAGCAGCCAAGGGACTAGCGGGGGGACTTTGGCGGAGACCCAGTACTTC. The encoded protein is CASSQGTSGGTLAETQYF.

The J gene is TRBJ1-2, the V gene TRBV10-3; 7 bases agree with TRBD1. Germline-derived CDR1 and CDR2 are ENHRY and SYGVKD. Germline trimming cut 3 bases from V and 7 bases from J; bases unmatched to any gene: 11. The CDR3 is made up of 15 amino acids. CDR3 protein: CAISEKRGRGIGYTF. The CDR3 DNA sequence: TGTGCCATCAGTGAAAAGAGGGGGCGTGGTATTGGCTACACCTTC.